Presented here are 8 T cell receptor beta chains from one specimen sequenced in a study of cytomegalovirus exposure and HLA in healthy donors. PCR used 60 Vbeta primers and 13 Jbeta primers. Generated by immunoSEQ multiplex PCR, the TCRdb table keeps only in-frame clones and is missing some. This table has around 150,000 clones, 70% to 85% appearing once. The material sequenced was PBMCs. Receptors were obtained from a male donor in good health and CMV-seronegative.

The chain uses TRBV7-2 and TRBJ2-2; TRBD2 aligns across 9 bases. Trimming at V came to 2 bases and at J to 6 bases, leaving 7 bases not matched to a gene. Per germline, CDR1 SGHTA and CDR2 FQGNSA. This CDR3 spans 16 amino acids. The CDR3 DNA reads TGTGCCAGCAGCTTACGTGCTAGCGGGATCGCCGGGGAGCTGTTTTTT. Protein: CASSLRASGIAGELFF.

This clone came up once. The chain links TRBV7-8 to TRBJ2-7, with 16 bases fitting TRBD2. J gave up 7 bases and V 5 bases, and 11 bases lay outside the gene matches. Germline lookup yields CDR1 SGHVS and CDR2 FQNEAQ. CDR3 length: 17 residues. The CDR3 DNA sequence: TGTGCCAGCAGCACCCCCGGGACTAGCGGGGGGGCACGGGAGCAGTACTTC. It specifies CASSTPGTSGGAREQYF.

This CDR3 is CASSLYSGGQGYGYTF. DNA of the CDR3: TGTGCCAGTAGCCTATACTCTGGGGGACAGGGCTATGGCTACACCTTC. The rearrangement uses TRBV19 and TRBJ1-2; TRBD1 matches at 9 bases. J lost 4 bases, V lost 6 bases, and 12 bases had no gene match. The CDR3 totals 16 residues. Germline loops: CDR1 LNHDA, CDR2 SQIVND (reference sequence). The whole variable domain, remainder taken from reference TRBV19 and TRBJ1-2, is DGGITQSPKYLFRKEGQNVTLSCEQNLNHDAMYWYRQDPGQGLRLIYYSQIVNDFQKGDIAEGYSVSREKKESFPLTVTSAQKNPTAFYLCASSLYSGGQGYGYTFGSGTRLTVV.

The chain has TRBV19 and TRBJ2-1; D gene ambiguous. The germline gives CDR1 LNHDA, CDR2 SQIVND (reference sequence). This CDR3 spans 15 amino acids. Trimming took 0 bases from V and 3 from J, leaving 9 bases between them. As DNA, the CDR3 is TGTGCCAGTAGTATAGAGGCACAATTCTACAATGAGCAGTTCTTC. Translation: CASSIEAQFYNEQFF.

The chain recombines TRBV6-1 with TRBJ2-7, with 9 bases lining up with TRBD1. Germline CDR1 is MNHNS and CDR2 is SASEGT. V lost 5 bases, J lost 0 bases, and 5 bases stayed unmatched. CDR3 length equals 15 residues. The CDR3 is CASSTGTGSSYEQYF. In DNA form, the CDR3 reads TGTGCCAGCAGTACCGGGACAGGGAGCTCCTACGAGCAGTACTTC.

V and J are TRBV11-1 and TRBJ2-4; D might be TRBD1 (5 bases). From germline, CDR1 is SGHAT and CDR2 FQDESV (reference sequence). V lost 0 bases to trimming and J lost 6 bases, with 6 bases between them. There are 13 residues in the CDR3. The CDR3 sequence: CASSLAQGNIQYF. For the CDR3, the DNA is TGTGCCAGCAGCTTAGCGCAGGGAAACATTCAGTACTTC.

This chain joins TRBV6-5 and TRBJ2-3; D is possibly TRBD1 (5 bases). V was pared by 2 bases and J by 4 bases, with 13 bases between. The germline CDR1 and CDR2 sequences are MNHEY and SVGAGI. The CDR3 covers 15 residues. The CDR3 protein is CASSYQGSVADTQYF. The CDR3 DNA sequence: TGTGCCAGCAGTTACCAGGGTTCGGTCGCAGATACGCAGTATTTT.

The rearrangement uses TRBV19 and TRBJ1-1; 7 bases match TRBD1. Germline V gene sequence: CDR1 LNHDA, CDR2 SQIVND (reference sequence). V lost 10 bases and J lost 5; bases outside the gene matches: 10. CDR3 length: 13 amino acids. The CDR3 loop reads CATKRGQGTEAFF. In nucleotides, the CDR3 is TGTGCCACCAAAAGGGGGCAGGGGACTGAAGCTTTCTTT.